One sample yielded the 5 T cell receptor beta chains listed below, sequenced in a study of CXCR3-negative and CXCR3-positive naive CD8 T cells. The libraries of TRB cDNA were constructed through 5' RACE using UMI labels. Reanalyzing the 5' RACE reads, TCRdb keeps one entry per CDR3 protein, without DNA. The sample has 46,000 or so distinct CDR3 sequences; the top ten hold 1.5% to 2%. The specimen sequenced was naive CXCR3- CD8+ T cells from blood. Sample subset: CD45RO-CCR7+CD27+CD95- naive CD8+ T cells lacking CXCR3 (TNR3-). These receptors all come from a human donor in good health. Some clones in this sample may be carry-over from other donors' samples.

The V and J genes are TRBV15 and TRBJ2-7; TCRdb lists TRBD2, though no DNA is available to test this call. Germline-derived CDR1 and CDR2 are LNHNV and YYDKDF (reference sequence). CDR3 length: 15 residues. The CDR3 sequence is CATSTSPSASYEQYF. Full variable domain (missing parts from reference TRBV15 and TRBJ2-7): DAMVIQNPRYQVTQFGKPVTLSCSQTLNHNVMYWYQQKSSQAPKLLFHYYDKDFNNEADTPDNFQSRRPNTSFCFLDIRSPGLGDTAMYLCATSTSPSASYEQYFGPGTRLTVT.

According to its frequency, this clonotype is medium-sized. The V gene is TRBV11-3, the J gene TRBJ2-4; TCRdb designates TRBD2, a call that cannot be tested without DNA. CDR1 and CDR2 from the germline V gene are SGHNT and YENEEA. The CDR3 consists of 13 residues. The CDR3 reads CASSLREGDIQYF.

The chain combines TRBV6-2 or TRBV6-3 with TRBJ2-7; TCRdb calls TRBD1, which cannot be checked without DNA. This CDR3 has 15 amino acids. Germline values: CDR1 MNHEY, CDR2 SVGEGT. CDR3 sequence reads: CASKPDRTGGYEQYF.

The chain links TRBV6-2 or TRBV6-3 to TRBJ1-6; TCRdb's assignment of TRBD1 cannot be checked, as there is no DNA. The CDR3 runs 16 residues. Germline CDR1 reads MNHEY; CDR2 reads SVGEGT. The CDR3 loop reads CASSEGSFPLNSPLHF.

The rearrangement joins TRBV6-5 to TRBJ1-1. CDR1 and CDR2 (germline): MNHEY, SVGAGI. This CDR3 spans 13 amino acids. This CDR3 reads CASSISLNTEAFF.